The clone carrying this T cell receptor beta chain was seen a handful of times. Its antigen is undetermined. A single record per CDR3 protein comes from TCRdb applying MiXCR to the reads. Of 110,000 or so distinct CDR3 sequences in the sample, about 30% were seen once. The data originate from a study of T cell repertoires in cytomegalovirus infection. At the level of the study: Selection of CMV epitopes for the study included recently identified HLA-C-restricted and well-studied HLA-B-restricted ones. It was the public TCR beta signatures that indicated both CMV infection and matching HLA type.

CDR3 length equals 18 residues. Germline V gene data show CDR1 as MNHNS and CDR2 as SASEGT. Trimming at V came to 6 bases and at J to 3 bases, leaving 20 bases not matched to a gene. Regarding the study as a whole: HLA-C-restricted TCR beta clonotypes specific for CMV led the ex vivo response.

Sequenced material: CD8+ T cells from cultured PBMCs, taken from culture after CMV antigen stimulation. The clonotype was recovered from a human donor in good health (CMV status not recorded). Some clones in this sample may be carry-over from other donors' samples. This chain connects TRBV6-1 to TRBJ2-7; TRBD2 matches at 7 bases. CDR3 sequence reads: CASSGSSKQPLADYEQYF. CDR3 DNA sequence: TGTGCCAGCAGCGGATCATCTAAGCAACCTCTAGCGGACTACGAGCAGTACTTC.